What follows describes a single TCR beta chain. This record belongs to a study of T cell changes during pregnancy in multiple sclerosis. Method: immunoSEQ multiplex PCR; TCRdb's copy keeps in-frame clones and lacks some. The table includes about 30,000 clones, around 87% detected once. The input for sequencing was CD4+ T cells from peripheral blood mononuclear cells, taken in the third trimester of pregnancy. The receptor's source is a female donor in good health, enrolled as a control in a pregnancy study.

The CDR3 reads CASSPVPGGQNLPQHF. In nucleotides, the CDR3 is TGTGCCAGCTCACCCGTTCCCGGAGGGCAGAACCTGCCCCAGCATTTT. This chain uses TRBV18 with TRBJ1-5; D not resolved. Germline V gene lookup returns CDR1 KGHSH and CDR2 LQKENI. Trimming pared 3 bases from V and 9 bases from J, leaving 21 bases between. This CDR3 has 16 residues.